The 3 T cell receptor beta chains below come from one sample, sequenced in a study of blood T cell repertoires in COVID-19. This table comes from immunoSEQ multiplex PCR, and its TCRdb copy is limited to in-frame clones, with some not included. The sample gives fewer than 120,000 clones, around 80% of which show up once; less than 4% is in the top ten. Sequenced input: peripheral blood. The receptor set was obtained from a woman older than 75 with acute or convalescent COVID-19.

V usage is TRBV5-1 and J usage is TRBJ1-1; D call uncertain. The CDR3 extends over 14 amino acids. From germline, CDR1 is SGHRS and CDR2 YFSETQ. V lost 0 bases to trimming and J lost 3 bases, with 9 bases between them. DNA of the CDR3: TGCGCCAGCAGCTTGGGAGATGCATACACTGAAGCTTTCTTT. Translating it yields CASSLGDAYTEAFF.

The chain recombines TRBV6-5 with TRBJ1-1; 10 positions agree with TRBD1. This CDR3 is built from 16 residues. V was pared by 0 bases and J by 3 bases, with 4 bases of the junction left unmatched. In germline, CDR1 is MNHEY, CDR2 SVGAGI. This chain's CDR3 is CASSYSGTGDHTEAFF. The CDR3 DNA sequence: TGTGCCAGCAGTTACTCCGGGACAGGGGATCACACTGAAGCTTTCTTT.

This clone has only one observation. V and J are TRBV2 and TRBJ2-1; TRBD2 agrees at 13 bases. Looked up from germline, CDR1 is SNHLY and CDR2 is FYNNEI. The CDR3 has 15 amino acids. The V gene end was trimmed by 6 bases and the J gene end by 6 bases; junction bases not matched to a gene: 5. The CDR3 region is CASRRLAGGGNEQFF. CDR3 DNA sequence: TGTGCCAGCAGACGACTAGCGGGAGGAGGCAATGAGCAGTTCTTC.